A selection of T cell receptor beta chains follows, all from one sample in a study of technical replicates of blood from four donors. Data came from immunoSEQ multiplex PCR; TCRdb stores just in-frame clones and leaves some out. The table lists over 55,000 clones, 85% to 90% of them singletons. Sequencing was carried out using PBMCs. The receptors were gathered from a human donor in good health. Some clones in this sample may be carry-over from other donors' samples. Each CDR3 is given without its conserved first and last residue. Some rows mark clone size as missing; the rest say once, few, many or name a class of expanded clone.

size: NA; length: 15; V: TRBV5-7; CDR3: ASSPEWLLDFQETQY
size: NA; length: 14; V: TRBV7-8; CDR3: ASSLEGARKNYGYT
size: once; length: 11; V: TRBV27; CDR3: ASRPTGNYGYT
size: NA; length: 13; V: TRBV6-1; CDR3: ASSESGNGNYGYT
size: NA; length: 13; V: TRBV6-5; CDR3: ASSYSGQSNQPQH
size: NA; length: 14; V: TRBV6-5; CDR3: ASSYGAERESGEQF
size: NA; length: 13; V: TRBV5-4; CDR3: ASSLGARDTGELF
size: NA; length: 15; V: TRBV12-5; CDR3: ASAPTGGAFGANVLT
size: NA; length: 13; V: TRBV7-9; CDR3: ASSSGGWSYNEQF
size: NA; length: 13; V: TRBV7-8; CDR3: ASSLFSRLADEQF
size: few; length: 13; V: TRBV9; CDR3: ASSATLGGGTEAF
size: NA; length: 13; V: TRBV19; CDR3: ASSIAAVSYNEQF
size: NA; length: 12; V: TRBV6-5; CDR3: ASSYGGVDEKLF
size: NA; length: 13; V: TRBV4-3; CDR3: ASSPGGGGTDTQY
size: NA; length: 12; V: TRBV9; CDR3: ASSPRQSSYEQY
size: NA; length: 13; V: TRBV18; CDR3: ASSPRGDANYGYT
size: NA; length: 11; V: TRBV19; CDR3: ASSSRQNYGYT
size: NA; length: 12; V: TRBV5-1; CDR3: ASFEGVGNSPLH
size: NA; length: 14; V: TRBV7-6; CDR3: ASSPNSGAPGWGQY
size: NA; length: 13; V: TRBV5-6; CDR3: ASSSPVQGQHGYT
size: NA; length: 12; V: TRBV11-2; CDR3: ASTLFQASYEQY
size: few; length: 11; V: TRBV9; CDR3: ASAGQGDNEQF
size: NA; length: 13; V: TRBV7-8; CDR3: ASSLEGAMGYGYT
size: NA; length: 14; V: TRBV18; CDR3: ASSVQGVPSNQPQH
size: NA; length: 13; V: TRBV7-3; CDR3: ASSPQRGGLETQY
size: NA; length: 13; V: TRBV2; CDR3: ASSVLAAVDYTQY
size: NA; length: 11; V: TRBV7-2; CDR3: ASRGGANYGYT
size: NA; length: 13; V: TRBV13; CDR3: ASSSTGTGLDEQY
size: NA; length: 11; V: TRBV7-3; CDR3: ASSFQATGELF
size: once; length: 12; V: TRBV30; CDR3: AWRTIRGSQPQH
size: NA; length: 13; V: TRBV7-2; CDR3: ASSLRGGINQPQH
size: NA; length: 13; V: TRBV18; CDR3: ASSPPIDRGYGYT
size: once; length: 12; V: TRBV19; CDR3: ASSKDGHNEKLF
size: once; length: 13; V: TRBV27; CDR3: ASSIEGDILNEQF
size: NA; length: 8; V: TRBV30; CDR3: AFEGYGYT
size: NA; length: 10; V: TRBV30; CDR3: AWSPRPGGYT
size: NA; length: 14; V: TRBV7-2; CDR3: ASSLLAGKRGDTQY
size: NA; length: 13; V: TRBV4-1; CDR3: ASSQDRGAGNTIY
size: NA; length: 13; V: TRBV7-6; CDR3: ASSSRPGSGNTIY
size: once; length: 14; V: TRBV2; CDR3: ASSEAASAYTDTQY
size: once; length: 17; V: TRBV10-3; CDR3: AISVPTSGGAFVTGELF
size: NA; length: 10; V: TRBV30; CDR3: ALGQGAYEQY
size: NA; length: 13; V: TRBV6-5; CDR3: ASGTDRSYYNEQF
size: NA; length: 12; V: TRBV5-6; CDR3: ASSTTGGSTEAF
size: NA; length: 15; V: TRBV4-1; CDR3: ASSQDWDRGTNYGYT
size: NA; length: 12; V: TRBV6-1; CDR3: ASRDLSVSYEQY
size: NA; length: 11; V: TRBV2; CDR3: ASSPGVGGEQY
size: NA; length: 10; V: TRBV5-6; CDR3: ASRRVSNEQY
size: once; length: 15; V: TRBV5-8; CDR3: ASSLVRLAGVSHEQY
size: NA; length: 12; V: TRBV5-1; CDR3: ASSNPEGAWTQY